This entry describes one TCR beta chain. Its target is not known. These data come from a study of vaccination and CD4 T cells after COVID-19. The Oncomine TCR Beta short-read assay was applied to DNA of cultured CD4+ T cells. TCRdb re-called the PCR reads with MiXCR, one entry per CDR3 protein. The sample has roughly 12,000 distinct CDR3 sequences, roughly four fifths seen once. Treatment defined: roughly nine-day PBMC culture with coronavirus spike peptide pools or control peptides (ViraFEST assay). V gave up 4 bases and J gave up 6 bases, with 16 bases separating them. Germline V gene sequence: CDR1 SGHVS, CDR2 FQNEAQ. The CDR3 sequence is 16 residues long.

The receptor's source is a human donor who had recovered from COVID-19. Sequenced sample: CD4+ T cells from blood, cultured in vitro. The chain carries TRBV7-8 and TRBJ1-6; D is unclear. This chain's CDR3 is CASSSTAALINSPLHF. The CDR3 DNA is TGTGCCAGCAGCTCGACGGCAGCACTAATTAATTCACCCCTCCACTTT.